This TCR beta chain was recovered during a study of human T cells and chemical hapten exposure. Study-wide background: The cohort included alopecia areata under or over 50% scalp, totalis and universalis.

TCRdb reanalysed the RACE reads using MiXCR and keeps one entry per CDR3 protein. Altogether 250,000 to 300,000 distinct CDR3 sequences are present, around 7% being singletons, with the ten largest covering more than 0.95%. The time point is: pre-sensitization, week 0. Treatment noted: therapeutic diphenylcyclopropenone sensitization with weekly scalp DPC. Germline assignment: CDR1 SEHNR and CDR2 FQNEAQ (reference sequence). The CDR3 has 14 amino acids. V was trimmed by 4 bases and J by 8 bases, leaving 17 bases between them. The sample holds a few counts of this clonotype. Sequenced material: whole blood, taken in connection with sensitization to the hapten diphenylcyclopropenone (DPC). The sequence was obtained from a man aged 18 to 29 with alopecia areata. Some clones in this sample may be carry-over from other donors' samples. This chain joins TRBV7-9 and TRBJ1-2, with D uncertain. The CDR3 coding sequence is TGTGCCAGCAGCTACGATACCCGGACGATAGGCTACACCTTC. Translation gives CASSYDTRTIGYTF.